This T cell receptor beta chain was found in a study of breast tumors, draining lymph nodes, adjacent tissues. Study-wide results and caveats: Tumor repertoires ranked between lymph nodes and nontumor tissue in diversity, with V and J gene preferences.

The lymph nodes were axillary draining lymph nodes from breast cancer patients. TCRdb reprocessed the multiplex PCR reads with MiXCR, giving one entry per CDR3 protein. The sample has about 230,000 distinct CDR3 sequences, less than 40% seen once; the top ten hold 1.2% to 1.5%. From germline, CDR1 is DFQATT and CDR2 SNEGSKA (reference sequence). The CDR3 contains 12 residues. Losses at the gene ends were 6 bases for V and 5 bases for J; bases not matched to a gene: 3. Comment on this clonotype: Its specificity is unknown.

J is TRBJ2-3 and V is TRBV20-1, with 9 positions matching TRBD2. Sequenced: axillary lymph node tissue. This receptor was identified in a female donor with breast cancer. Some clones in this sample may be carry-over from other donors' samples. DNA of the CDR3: TGCAGTGCCCAGCGGGAGGTAGATACGCAGTATTTT. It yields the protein CSAQREVDTQYF.